The 31 T cell receptor beta chains in this list originate from one sample, sequenced in a study of control samples from healthy donors and cancer patients (dated by TCRdb to between 2020 and 2021). Preparation of the library involved the immunoSEQ multiplex PCR assay. TCRdb stores this immuneACCESS table with in-frame sequences only. Part of the clones is absent; in the studies checked, under half of the shortfall reflects unresolved V genes, and no reason is known for the rest. The sample table lists over 100,000 clones, around nine tenths of them with a count of one. The ten biggest clones cover around 2.5% of the sample. The specimen was blood. The receptors shown here come from a man aged 40-50 years in good health.

The chain is built from TRBV4-1 and TRBJ1-2; TRBD1 is a possible D gene (5 bases). The CDR3 has 14 amino acids. Trimming removed 0 bases from V and 4 bases from J, with 9 bases in between. Germline CDR1 and CDR2: MGHRA and YSYEKL. CDR3 amino acids: CASSQEMGGYGYTF. The CDR3 coding sequence is TGCGCCAGCAGCCAAGAGATGGGGGGCTATGGCTACACCTTC.

The chain carries TRBV5-1 and TRBJ1-3; D is perhaps TRBD1 (5 bases). Trimming shortened V by 0 bases and J by 3 bases, and 22 bases separated the two germline ends. This CDR3 region has 19 residues. Germline CDR1 is SGHRS and CDR2 is YFSETQ. The CDR3 nucleotides are TGCGCCAGCAGCTTGGTACAGGTAGGCCCCACGGTGGGTGGAAACACCATATATTTT. It specifies CASSLVQVGPTVGGNTIYF. The full variable domain, its missing parts supplied by reference TRBV5-1 and TRBJ1-3, is KAGVTQTPRYLIKTRGQQVTLSCSPISGHRSVSWYQQTPGQGLQFLFEYFSETQRNKGNFPGRFSGRQFSNSRSEMNVSTLELGDSALYLCASSLVQVGPTVGGNTIYFGEGSWLTVV.

In its sample, this clone was seen once. The chain has TRBV19 and TRBJ1-5, with 9 bases aligning to TRBD1. The ends lost 11 bases at V and 6 bases at J; junction bases unmatched: 8. The CDR3 loop spans 13 amino acids. CDR1 and CDR2 from the germline V gene are LNHDA and SQIVND (reference sequence). CDR3 loop: CAGGQGRFQPQHF. For the CDR3, the DNA is TGTGCCGGAGGACAGGGGAGGTTTCAGCCCCAGCATTTT. Filled out from reference TRBV19 and TRBJ1-5, the complete variable domain reads DGGITQSPKYLFRKEGQNVTLSCEQNLNHDAMYWYRQDPGQGLRLIYYSQIVNDFQKGDIAEGYSVSREKKESFPLTVTSAQKNPTAFYLCAGGQGRFQPQHFGDGTRLSIL.

The chain carries TRBV5-1 and TRBJ2-3; D call uncertain. The V end lost 0 bases, the J end lost 8 bases, and 16 bases lay between the germline ends. From germline, CDR1 is SGHRS and CDR2 YFSETQ. The CDR3 runs to 15 residues. This CDR3 reads CASSLGRITYGTQYF. The CDR3 DNA is TGCGCCAGCAGCTTGGGCCGCATTACCTACGGTACGCAGTATTTT.

A remark on this clone: Relative to the germline gene, one junction end is altered; a read error may explain this. The chain employs TRBV7-7 and TRBJ2-1, with 8 nucleotides matching TRBD2. The length of the CDR3 is 14 residues. Germline CDR1 and CDR2: SSHAT and FNYEAQ (reference sequence). CDR3: CASSLTAGGHEQFF. In DNA form, the CDR3 reads TGTGCTAGCAGCTTAACGGCGGGGGGTCACGAGCAGTTCTTC.

The chain's CDR3 is CAWSVPSTADTQYF. DNA for the CDR3: TGTGCCTGGAGTGTACCTTCTACCGCAGATACGCAGTATTTT. The rearrangement links TRBV30 to TRBJ2-3, with D unclear. V dropped 0 bases and J dropped 4 bases, with 11 bases sitting between them. The CDR3 has 14 residues. The V gene's germline CDR1 is GTSNPN and CDR2 SVGIG (reference sequence).

As regards this clone: The missing conserved phenylalanine or tryptophan at the end of this CDR3 makes a read error likely. Because the CDR3's place on the DNA is in doubt, the DNA is left out and the CDR3 is given as listed by TCRdb. The chain combines TRBV2 with TRBJ1-1. Germline V lookup: CDR1 SNHLY, CDR2 FYNNEI. The CDR3 is 9 amino acids in total, end residues counted. The CDR3 loop reads CASSHGTLG.

This chain links TRBV19 with TRBJ1-6, with 7 positions matching TRBD1. V gave up 3 bases and J gave up 10 bases; unmatched junction bases: 6. CDR1 and CDR2 from the germline V gene are LNHDA and SQIVND (reference sequence). The CDR3 runs to 14 residues. CDR3 region: CASSIGTDVSPLHF. The DNA of the CDR3 is TGTGCCAGTAGTATCGGGACAGACGTGTCACCCCTCCACTTT.

This chain connects TRBV12-3 or TRBV12-4 to TRBJ1-2; D call uncertain. V dropped 6 bases and J dropped 8 bases, with 16 bases sitting between them. The CDR3 length is 13 residues. The CDR3 nucleotides are TGTGCCAGCAGCTACGTAGGACGTTGGGGCTACACCTTC. Its translation: CASSYVGRWGYTF.

The V call is TRBV6-6, the J call TRBJ1-4, with TRBD1 as a possible D gene (6 bases). This CDR3 contains 13 residues. Per germline, CDR1 MNHNY and CDR2 SVGAGI (reference sequence). V gave up 2 bases and J gave up 17 bases, with 18 bases separating them. CDR3 sequence: CASSYTTEGEVFF. The CDR3 nucleotides are TGTGCCAGCAGTTACACTACCGAGGGGGAAGTTTTTTTT.

V gene TRBV27 combines with J gene TRBJ2-7; no reliable D call. The germline V and J ends were trimmed by 4 bases and 3 bases, with 22 bases remaining between them. CDR1 is MNHEY and CDR2 is SMNVEV in the germline V gene (reference sequence). The CDR3 is 17 amino acids. The CDR3 DNA reads as TGTGCCAGCAGTTCTAACTCGGGTGCAGCCCCTCTCTACGAGCAGTACTTC. It yields the protein CASSSNSGAAPLYEQYF.

The J gene is TRBJ1-4, the V gene TRBV7-8; D not certain. CDR1 is SGHVS and CDR2 is FQNEAQ in the germline V gene. This CDR3 has 14 residues. V was cut by 5 bases and J by 7 bases, with 14 bases left in between. The CDR3 sequence is CASSRGRVGEKLFF. As DNA, the CDR3 is TGTGCCAGCAGCCGTGGAAGGGTCGGTGAAAAACTGTTTTTT.

CDR3 bases: TGTGCCAGCAGTTTATTTCCGGAGTCCCGGGGCGAGTACTTC. Translation gives CASSLFPESRGEYF. V and J are TRBV27 and TRBJ2-7; D could derive from TRBD1 or TRBD2 (5 bases each). This CDR3 region has 14 residues. V lost 1 base to trimming and J lost 11 bases, with 18 bases between them. Germline assignment: CDR1 MNHEY and CDR2 SMNVEV (reference sequence).

This CDR3 is CAWRGTSGETQYF. CDR3 nucleotides: TGTGCCTGGAGAGGGACTAGCGGAGAGACCCAGTACTTC. The rearrangement uses TRBV30 and TRBJ2-5; 11 bases are shared with TRBD2. Looked up from germline, CDR1 is GTSNPN and CDR2 is SVGIG (reference sequence). V lost 3 bases, J lost 4 bases, and 1 base stayed unmatched. The CDR3 covers 13 residues. Complete variable domain (other parts from reference TRBV30 and TRBJ2-5): SQTIHQWPATLVQPVGSPLSLECTVEGTSNPNLYWYRQAAGRGLQLLFYSVGIGQISSEVPQNLSASRPQDRQFILSSKKLLLSDSGFYLCAWRGTSGETQYFGPGTRLLVL.

J is TRBJ2-1 and V is TRBV9; D unresolved. Trimming took off 0 bases at V and 6 bases at J, with 10 bases between the two ends. The germline V gene encodes CDR1 SGDLS and CDR2 YYNGEE. There are 14 residues in the CDR3. CDR3 sequence: CASSVVTASNEQFF. The CDR3 coding sequence is TGTGCCAGCAGCGTAGTAACAGCGTCCAATGAGCAGTTCTTC.

This clone appeared a single time. V usage is TRBV5-4 and J usage is TRBJ1-1; 12 bases line up with TRBD1. Trimming at V came to 4 bases and at J to 11 bases, leaving 12 bases not matched to a gene. There are 15 residues in the CDR3. Germline loops: CDR1 SGHNT, CDR2 YYREEE (reference sequence). CDR3: CASSNTPGQGALAFF. In DNA form, the CDR3 reads TGTGCCAGCAGCAACACCCCGGGACAGGGGGCTTTGGCTTTCTTT.

This rearrangement joins TRBV11-1 to TRBJ1-6, with D uncertain. V shed 6 bases and J shed 8 bases, with 14 bases lying between them. CDR3 length: 14 residues. Germline V CDR1 and CDR2: SGHAT, FQDESV (reference sequence). The CDR3 DNA sequence: TGTGCCAGCAGACGGACCGGAGGGCATTCACCCCTCCACTTT. This gives the protein CASRRTGGHSPLHF.

The chain combines TRBV5-6 with TRBJ2-7; D is undetermined. Germline lookup yields CDR1 SGHDT and CDR2 YYEEEE. Trimming took off 0 bases at V and 5 bases at J, with 15 bases between the two ends. The CDR3 sequence is 15 residues long. This CDR3 is CASSLALVGADEQYF. Here the CDR3 DNA reads TGTGCCAGCAGCTTGGCTCTAGTAGGAGCCGACGAGCAGTACTTC.

Regarding this clone: This sample also contains other DNA sequences that code for the same CDR3. The rearrangement uses TRBV5-1 and TRBJ2-3; no reliable D call. CDR1 SGHRS and CDR2 YFSETQ come from the germline V gene. The CDR3 extends over 12 amino acids. Trimming pared 1 base from V and 5 bases from J, leaving 5 bases between. CDR3 sequence (DNA): TGCGCCAGCAGCTTGAGTCGAGATACGCAGTATTTT. Residues: CASSLSRDTQYF.

The rearrangement uses TRBV19 and TRBJ1-3; D is undetermined. V lost 5 bases and J lost 4, with 18 bases in between. The CDR3 sequence is 16 residues long. CDR1 is LNHDA and CDR2 is SQIVND in the germline V gene (reference sequence). The CDR3: CASSLLGLPAGNTIYF. Written as DNA, the CDR3 is TGTGCCAGTAGTCTCCTGGGCCTCCCTGCGGGAAACACCATATATTTT.

This chain uses TRBV5-6 with TRBJ2-2, with 8 bases matching TRBD1. Germline CDR1 and CDR2: SGHDT and YYEEEE. The CDR3 is made up of 15 amino acids. V dropped 0 bases and J dropped 7; count of bases not matched to a gene: 5. The CDR3 sequence: CASSLGQGAHGELFF. The CDR3 DNA sequence: TGTGCCAGCAGCTTGGGGCAGGGGGCGCACGGGGAGCTGTTTTTT.

The chain carries TRBV7-9 and TRBJ2-1, with 11 nucleotides matching TRBD2. CDR1 is SEHNR and CDR2 is FQNEAQ in the germline V gene (reference sequence). V dropped 5 bases and J dropped 5; count of bases not matched to a gene: 8. The CDR3 sequence is 16 residues long. In DNA, the CDR3 is TGTGCCAGCAGCAAGGGGACTAGCGGTAACAACAATGAGCAGTTCTTC. Translating it yields CASSKGTSGNNNEQFF.

The J gene is TRBJ2-7, the V gene TRBV29-1; TRBD2 agrees at 11 bases. V shed 5 bases and J 2 bases; nucleotides not matched to a gene: 2. The CDR3 sequence is 13 residues long. Germline-derived CDR1 and CDR2 are SQVTM and ANQGSEA. CDR3 region: CSVLAGGAYEQYF. The CDR3 bases are TGCAGCGTTTTAGCGGGGGGGGCCTACGAGCAGTACTTC.

This chain joins TRBV15 and TRBJ2-5; unclear D gene. V dropped 2 bases and J dropped 0 bases, with 7 bases sitting between them. Germline-derived CDR1 and CDR2 are LNHNV and YYDKDF (reference sequence). The CDR3 has 14 residues. The chain's CDR3 is CATSRNPNQETQYF. In nucleotides, the CDR3 is TGTGCCACCAGCAGAAACCCAAACCAAGAGACCCAGTACTTC.

The chain carries TRBV6-2 or TRBV6-3 and TRBJ2-2; TRBD1 aligns across 8 bases. The germline V gene has CDR1 MNHEY and CDR2 SVGEGT. There are 15 residues in the CDR3. J gave up 3 bases and V 4 bases, and 4 bases lay outside the gene matches. The DNA of the CDR3 is TGTGCCAGCAGTTCACAGGGGGGACACACCGGGGAGCTGTTTTTT. This encodes CASSSQGGHTGELFF.

J is TRBJ1-2 and V is TRBV28, with 7 bases matching TRBD1. The CDR3 runs to 15 residues. V trimming: 5 bases; J trimming: 5 bases; junction bases outside the gene matches: 11. Germline CDR1 reads MDHEN; CDR2 reads SYDVKM. The CDR3 DNA sequence: TGTGCCAGCAGTCCCCCCTTAACAGGGGATTATGGCTACACCTTC. It encodes CASSPPLTGDYGYTF.

This sequence joins TRBV2 and TRBJ2-3, with 10 bases identical to TRBD1. The V and J ends lost 7 bases and 2 bases, in that order; junction bases with no gene match: 6. The CDR3 is 15 residues long. Per the germline V gene, CDR1 is SNHLY and CDR2 is FYNNEI. CDR3 protein: CASTRQGANTDTQYF. The CDR3 DNA sequence: TGTGCCAGCACCAGACAGGGGGCAAACACAGATACGCAGTATTTT.

The J gene is TRBJ1-1, the V gene TRBV9; no clear D gene. The CDR3 loop spans 13 amino acids. Per the germline V gene, CDR1 is SGDLS and CDR2 is YYNGEE. V was cut by 0 bases and J by 6 bases, with 9 bases left in between. CDR3 DNA sequence: TGTGCCAGCAGCGTAGTGGAGGGTTCTGAAGCTTTCTTT. As protein: CASSVVEGSEAFF.

This chain uses TRBV30 with TRBJ1-5, with TRBD1 as a possible D gene (5 bases). V lost 2 bases to trimming and J lost 4 bases, with 12 bases between them. This CDR3 contains 14 residues. The germline CDR1 and CDR2 sequences are GTSNPN and SVGIG (reference sequence). The CDR3 sequence: CAWSTTVGNQPQHF. The DNA of the CDR3 is TGTGCCTGGAGTACGACAGTGGGAAATCAGCCCCAGCATTTT.

The chain employs TRBV7-8 and TRBJ2-7, with 7 bases that match TRBD2. The CDR3 is 13 residues long. V trimming: 5 bases; J trimming: 2 bases; junction bases outside the gene matches: 3. Looked up from germline, CDR1 is SGHVS and CDR2 is FQNEAQ. In DNA form, the CDR3 reads TGTGCCAGCAGCCGACTAGCCGCCTACGAGCAGTACTTC. It yields the protein CASSRLAAYEQYF.

Comment on this clone: A read error may produce the germline difference seen at one junction end. The chain carries TRBV7-8 and TRBJ2-4, with TRBD1 matching 7 bases. Per the germline V gene, CDR1 is SGHVS and CDR2 is FQNEAQ. The length of the CDR3 is 13 residues. CDR3 coding DNA: TGTGCCAGCAGCCCTGTATCGTTGGGACAGATAAATTTC. Its protein product is CASSPVSLGQINF.